Below, 24 T cell receptor beta chains from the same sample are listed, as sequenced in a study of blood T cell repertoires in COVID-19 (dated by TCRdb to the early 2020s). To prepare the library, the immunoSEQ multiplex PCR assay was applied. As stored in TCRdb, this immuneACCESS dataset retains in-frame rearrangements with V and J assigned. A fraction of the clones does not appear; measured against another copy, unresolved V genes explain less than half of the discrepancy, and the remainder lacks a known reason. The sample yields 60,000 to 65,000 clones; about two thirds were counted once. Of the sample, 4.8% is held by the ten largest clones. Sequencing used peripheral blood. All receptors derive from a woman in her 70s with COVID-19, enrolled during active disease.

The chain joins TRBV6-2 or TRBV6-3 to TRBJ2-7; 7 nucleotides match TRBD1. The CDR3 spans 15 residues. Germline values: CDR1 MNHEY, CDR2 SVGEGT. With 4 bases clipped from V and 7 bases from J, the junction kept 13 bases outside the gene matches. The CDR3 DNA is TGTGCCAGCAGTTCCCCCCTTGGGACAGCCTTTGAGCAGTACTTC. As protein: CASSSPLGTAFEQYF.

CDR3 residues: CASSLPSDGAGSETQYF. CDR3 DNA: TGCGCCAGCAGCTTACCCTCCGACGGGGCGGGGTCTGAGACCCAGTACTTC. The gene calls are TRBV5-1 and TRBJ2-5; maybe TRBD2 (6 bases). Germline CDR1 is SGHRS and CDR2 is YFSETQ. V was trimmed by 2 bases and J by 5 bases, leaving 22 bases between them. CDR3 length equals 17 residues.

The V call is TRBV5-1, the J call TRBJ2-5, with D possibly TRBD2 on 6 matching bases. The V gene lost 3 bases and the J gene lost 1 base, with 10 bases spanning the gap. The germline V gene has CDR1 SGHRS and CDR2 YFSETQ. The CDR3 has 14 amino acids. CDR3 nucleotide sequence: TGCGCCAGCAGCTCCTGGGGGGTCCAAGAGACCCAGTACTTC. Amino acids: CASSSWGVQETQYF.

The rearrangement links TRBV9 to TRBJ2-7; the D gene is possibly TRBD1 (5 bases). The CDR3 is 14 residues long. V was shortened by 4 bases and J by 2 bases, with 13 bases between the two germline ends. Germline CDR1 reads SGDLS; CDR2 reads YYNGEE. The CDR3 nucleotides read TGTGCCAGCAGCCCCCGCAGGGCTCCCTACGAGCAGTACGTC. Translation: CASSPRRAPYEQYV.

In its sample, this clone was seen a few times. The chain combines TRBV29-1 with TRBJ2-1, with D possibly being TRBD1 (5 bases). CDR1 is SQVTM and CDR2 is ANQGSEA in the germline V gene. The V and J ends lost 4 bases and 2 bases respectively, with 9 bases between them. The length of the CDR3 is 13 residues. The CDR3 nucleotides are TGCAGCGTTGTAGGCAGGGCCTACAATGAGCAGTTCTTC. Translating it yields CSVVGRAYNEQFF.

In DNA, the CDR3 is TGTGCCAGCAGCTTTAGCGGGACAACCGGGGAGCTGTTTTTT. Its protein is CASSFSGTTGELFF. The chain links TRBV11-3 to TRBJ2-2; 8 nucleotides line up with TRBD2. The trim removed 3 bases at V and 5 bases at J, leaving 2 bases unmatched. The CDR3 is made up of 14 amino acids. From germline, CDR1 is SGHNT and CDR2 YENEEA.

This chain connects TRBV9 to TRBJ2-2; D is undetermined. The V and J ends lost 0 bases and 6 bases respectively, with 9 bases between them. Germline loops: CDR1 SGDLS, CDR2 YYNGEE. The CDR3 sequence is 14 residues long. This CDR3 is CASSVVSGPGELFF. DNA for the CDR3: TGTGCCAGCAGCGTAGTATCGGGTCCCGGGGAGCTGTTTTTT.

The gene calls are TRBV7-2 and TRBJ2-1; 7 bases are shared with TRBD2. The length of the CDR3 is 15 residues. The V gene end was trimmed by 5 bases and the J gene end by 3 bases; junction bases not matched to a gene: 7. CDR1 is SGHTA and CDR2 is FQGNSA in the germline V gene. CDR3 sequence: CASSLLAVFYNEQFF. The CDR3 region has the DNA TGTGCCAGCAGCCTGCTAGCGGTGTTCTACAATGAGCAGTTCTTC.

CDR3: CASSGNRAGGPGEQFF. The CDR3 DNA reads TGTGCCAGCAGTGGAAACCGAGCGGGAGGGCCGGGTGAGCAGTTCTTC. The chain joins TRBV6-1 to TRBJ2-1; TRBD2 matches 10 bases. V was clipped by 4 bases and J by 9 bases; unmatched bases: 12. The CDR3 extends over 16 amino acids. Germline V lookup: CDR1 MNHNS, CDR2 SASEGT.

This clone was found once. The J gene is TRBJ2-2, the V gene TRBV28, with D hard to call. The CDR3 covers 13 residues. Trimming pared 6 bases from V and 0 bases from J, leaving 5 bases between. Germline V gives CDR1 MDHEN, CDR2 SYDVKM. CDR3 DNA: TGTGCCAGCAGGCCTACGAACACCGGGGAGCTGTTTTTT. This gives the protein CASRPTNTGELFF.

This clone was picked up one time. The chain recombines TRBV3-1 (or the pseudogene TRBV3-2) with TRBJ2-3; 7 nucleotides match TRBD2. Germline CDR1 reads LGHDT; CDR2 reads YNNKEL (reference sequence). V shed 0 bases, J shed 0 bases, and the junction held 0 bases outside the gene matches. The CDR3 totals 15 residues. CDR3 in DNA: TGTGCCAGCAGCCAAGACGGGGGGAGCACAGATACGCAGTATTTT. It translates to CASSQDGGSTDTQYF.

A note on this clone: Relative to the germline gene, one junction end is altered; a read error may explain this. The DNA of the CDR3 is TGTGCCAGCAGTTACACTAGCGGCCGGGGTGTCTTC. Translating it yields CASSYTSGRGVF. The chain has TRBV6-2 or TRBV6-3 and TRBJ2-1; TRBD2 aligns across 8 bases. Germline-derived CDR1 and CDR2 are MNHEY and SVGEGT. CDR3 length equals 12 residues.

This chain links TRBV5-1 with TRBJ1-1; weak D call: TRBD1 (6 bases). This CDR3 is built from 15 residues. Germline-derived CDR1 and CDR2 are SGHRS and YFSETQ. Trimming took 0 bases from V and 4 from J, leaving 13 bases between them. The CDR3 loop is CASSLAQTGITEAFF. Here the CDR3 DNA reads TGCGCCAGCAGCTTGGCTCAAACAGGGATCACTGAAGCTTTCTTT.

V usage is TRBV5-1 and J usage is TRBJ2-3; possible D gene TRBD2, 5 bases. V was trimmed by 4 bases and J by 0 bases, leaving 12 bases between them. The CDR3 contains 15 residues. Germline V gene lookup returns CDR1 SGHRS and CDR2 YFSETQ. In nucleotides, the CDR3 is TGCGCCAGCAGCCCCGGGCGGACTAGCACAGATACGCAGTATTTT. This encodes CASSPGRTSTDTQYF. The full variable domain, rest sourced from reference TRBV5-1 and TRBJ2-3, is KAGVTQTPRYLIKTRGQQVTLSCSPISGHRSVSWYQQTPGQGLQFLFEYFSETQRNKGNFPGRFSGRQFSNSRSEMNVSTLELGDSALYLCASSPGRTSTDTQYFGPGTRLTVL.

This clone was counted a few times. The V gene is TRBV4-2, the J gene TRBJ1-5; 7 bases line up with TRBD1. V lost 3 bases, J lost 5 bases, and 7 bases stayed unmatched. The CDR3 is made up of 15 amino acids. CDR1 is LGHNA and CDR2 is YNFKEQ in the germline V gene. The CDR3 bases are TGTGCCAGCAGCCAGGAAAAGGGGGCTCATCAGCCCCAGCATTTT. Protein sequence: CASSQEKGAHQPQHF.

CDR3 sequence: CASSQDRPGLAGAWEQFF. CDR3 DNA sequence: TGTGCCAGCAGCCAAGACAGACCGGGACTAGCGGGGGCATGGGAGCAGTTCTTC. This chain connects TRBV3-1 (or the pseudogene TRBV3-2) to TRBJ2-1, with TRBD2 identical over 14 bases. The length of the CDR3 is 18 residues. Germline V gene sequence: CDR1 LGHDT, CDR2 YNNKEL (reference sequence). With V trimmed by 0 bases and J by 10 bases, 11 bases remained unmatched.

J is TRBJ1-1 and V is TRBV12-3 or TRBV12-4; D call uncertain. V dropped 6 bases and J dropped 6 bases, with 14 bases sitting between them. CDR3 length equals 13 residues. The CDR3 is CASSPHQVPEAFF. The CDR3 DNA reads as TGTGCCAGCAGCCCTCATCAGGTCCCTGAAGCTTTCTTT.

V usage is TRBV9 and J usage is TRBJ2-1, with TRBD2 identical over 13 bases. The CDR3 contains 19 residues. The germline V gene has CDR1 SGDLS and CDR2 YYNGEE. Germline trimming cut 4 bases from V and 6 bases from J; bases unmatched to any gene: 16. The CDR3 DNA reads as TGTGCCAGCAGCTTAGGACTAGCGGGAGCGGGGTATGGGGTCAATGAGCAGTTCTTC. Encoded protein: CASSLGLAGAGYGVNEQFF. Based on the CDR3 plus reference TRBV9 and TRBJ2-1, the full variable domain is DSGVTQTPKHLITATGQRVTLRCSPRSGDLSVYWYQQSLDQGLQFLIQYYNGEERAKGNILERFSAQQFPDLHSELNLSSLELGDSALYFCASSLGLAGAGYGVNEQFFGPGTRLTVL.

J is TRBJ2-7 and V is TRBV6-1, with D possibly being TRBD1 (6 bases). CDR1 MNHNS and CDR2 SASEGT come from the germline V gene. V shed 0 bases and J shed 4 bases, with 10 bases lying between them. The CDR3 totals 14 residues. The CDR3 protein is CASSEASRGYEQYF. DNA of the CDR3: TGTGCCAGCAGTGAAGCTAGCAGGGGTTACGAGCAGTACTTC.

DNA of the CDR3: TGTGCCAGCACCTCACCGGGACAGGGGGCGCGTACGGCCCAGCATTTT. It is translated as CASTSPGQGARTAQHF. V gene TRBV28 combines with J gene TRBJ1-5; 12 bases are shared with TRBD1. The CDR3 contains 16 residues. The junction had 15 bases not matched to a gene; V was cut back by 7 bases and J by 11 bases. CDR1 MDHEN and CDR2 SYDVKM come from the germline V gene. Full variable domain (outside the CDR3, taken from reference TRBV28 and TRBJ1-5): DVKVTQSSRYLVKRTGEKVFLECVQDMDHENMFWYRQDPGLGLRLIYFSYDVKMKEKGDIPEGYSVSREKKERFSLILESASTNQTSMYLCASTSPGQGARTAQHFGDGTRLSIL.

This rearrangement joins TRBV5-1 to TRBJ1-1; 8 bases are shared with TRBD1. J was trimmed by 4 bases and V by 4 bases; bases with no gene match: 6. The CDR3 totals 14 residues. Looked up from germline, CDR1 is SGHRS and CDR2 is YFSETQ. This chain's CDR3 is CASSIGQGGTEAFF. The CDR3 DNA is TGCGCCAGCAGCATCGGACAGGGAGGCACTGAAGCTTTCTTT.

V usage is TRBV6-4 and J usage is TRBJ2-7; the match to TRBD2 covers 7 bases. V was pared by 0 bases and J by 3 bases, with 8 bases of the junction left unmatched. The CDR3 is made up of 16 amino acids. Germline loops: CDR1 MRHNA, CDR2 SNTAGT. The chain's CDR3 is CASSDSSGRSIYEQYV. DNA for the CDR3: TGTGCCAGCAGTGACTCGTCCGGGAGGTCGATCTACGAGCAGTACGTC.

The gene calls are TRBV10-3 and TRBJ1-2; TRBD1 might be the D (5 bases). The CDR3 has 17 amino acids. The germline gives CDR1 ENHRY, CDR2 SYGVKD. Trimming stripped 0 bases from V and 1 base from J, with 15 bases between. The CDR3 bases are TGTGCCATCAGTGAGTCCAGAGGGAGGGGCATTAACTATGGCTACACCTTC. Its translation is CAISESRGRGINYGYTF.

This sequence joins TRBV11-3 and TRBJ2-2; 11 bases fit TRBD2. The germline V gene has CDR1 SGHNT and CDR2 YENEEA. The CDR3 is 16 amino acids. V trimming: 7 bases; J trimming: 5 bases; junction bases outside the gene matches: 9. Written as DNA, the CDR3 is TGTGCCAGCATCGATAGCGGGAGGGCGGGAACCGGGGAGCTGTTTTTT. Its translation: CASIDSGRAGTGELFF.